What follows describes a single T cell receptor (beta chain). Clones were sequenced by immunoSEQ multiplex PCR, and TCRdb holds only the in-frame ones, with some missing. The sample includes tens of thousands of clones, 92% of them seen just once. The data were obtained in a study of OX40 agonist ivuxolimab in advanced cancers. The sequence was collected from an adult with an advanced solid tumor such as melanoma, head and neck, liver or kidney cancer. The sequencing used CD4+ or CD8+ T cells sorted from blood, collected in a trial of the OX40 agonist ivuxolimab.

This chain's CDR3 is CASSGGGASYNEQFF. The CDR3 region has the DNA TGTGCCAGCAGCGGCGGGGGGGCCTCCTACAATGAGCAGTTCTTC. This chain uses TRBV9 with TRBJ2-1, with TRBD2 identical over 9 bases. The germline V gene has CDR1 SGDLS and CDR2 YYNGEE. The CDR3 is made up of 15 amino acids. The V segment lost 3 bases and the J segment 0 bases; nucleotides outside the gene matches: 1.